The next 29 T cell receptor beta chains were all read from a single sample in a study of T cell repertoires in cytomegalovirus infection. TCRdb independently ran MiXCR on the reads; one entry per CDR3 protein. The table records approximately 500,000 distinct CDR3 sequences, about a quarter of them present only once. Sequences were obtained from PBMCs. The origin of the receptors is a human donor in good health (CMV status not recorded). Some clones in this sample may be carry-over from other donors' samples.

This clonotype has only a few counts. The chain uses TRBV20-1 and TRBJ1-2; 8 bases align to TRBD1. The CDR3 has 14 amino acids. V was clipped by 6 bases and J by 0 bases; unmatched bases: 6. The V gene's germline CDR1 is DFQATT and CDR2 SNEGSKA (reference sequence). CDR3 region: CSARDRTTNYGYTF. The CDR3 region has the DNA TGCAGTGCCCGGGACAGGACTACTAACTATGGCTACACCTTC.

This clonotype was detected a few times. The rearrangement links TRBV7-9 to TRBJ2-3, with D perhaps TRBD1 or TRBD2 (6 bases each). This CDR3 contains 15 residues. V was cut by 4 bases and J by 2 bases, with 13 bases left in between. Germline V gives CDR1 SEHNR, CDR2 FQNEAQ (reference sequence). The CDR3 coding sequence is TGTGCCAGCAGCTCCGCGGGACACTACACAGATACGCAGTATTTT. Residues: CASSSAGHYTDTQYF.

The rearrangement uses TRBV7-7 and TRBJ2-2; perhaps TRBD1 as D (6 bases). The V gene lost 3 bases and the J gene lost 7 bases, with 15 bases spanning the gap. The CDR3 runs to 15 residues. Germline values: CDR1 SSHAT, CDR2 FNYEAQ (reference sequence). The CDR3 DNA follows: TGTGCCAGCAGCTTTCGCACAGGGATTGGCGGGGAGCTGTTTTTT. The encoded protein is CASSFRTGIGGELFF.

The chain is built from TRBV28 and TRBJ2-3; the D gene is possibly TRBD1 (5 bases). V lost 10 bases to trimming and J lost 2 bases, with 16 bases between them. CDR3 length: 14 residues. Germline V gives CDR1 MDHEN, CDR2 SYDVKM. CDR3 nucleotide sequence: TGTGCCACCACGCCCCAGGGCATCACAGATACGCAGTATTTT. Its translation is CATTPQGITDTQYF.

Only a few counts were recorded for this clonotype. This rearrangement joins TRBV5-5 to TRBJ2-5; the D gene is possibly TRBD2 (6 bases). V was trimmed by 0 bases and J by 3 bases, leaving 9 bases between them. Germline CDR1 SGHKS, CDR2 YYEKEE (reference sequence). The CDR3 has 14 residues. CDR3 bases: TGTGCCAGCAGCTTGGGGGCTAGCGAAGAGACCCAGTACTTC. This codes for CASSLGASEETQYF.

Ten or more counts support this clonotype. The V gene is TRBV7-2, the J gene TRBJ2-5; no clear D gene. Trimming took off 4 bases at V and 5 bases at J, with 11 bases between the two ends. Germline-derived CDR1 and CDR2 are SGHTA and FQGNSA. The CDR3 contains 13 residues. CDR3 DNA sequence: TGTGCCAGCAGCTCCCTGTGGTCGGAGACCCAGTACTTC. Encoded protein: CASSSLWSETQYF.

This clonotype was counted many times. The chain employs TRBV7-2 and TRBJ2-7; D may be TRBD2 (5 bases). The CDR3 is 15 amino acids. V gave up 1 base and J gave up 5 bases, with 15 bases separating them. CDR1 SGHTA and CDR2 FQGNSA come from the germline V gene. As DNA, the CDR3 is TGTGCCAGCAGCTTAGTTCGGGGTTTGTCAAACGAGCAGTACTTC. It codes for CASSLVRGLSNEQYF.

The rearrangement links TRBV4-1 to TRBJ1-4, with 10 positions matching TRBD1. Trimming took 6 bases from V and 3 from J; bases not matched to a gene: 7. This CDR3 is 16 amino acids long. In germline, CDR1 is MGHRA, CDR2 YSYEKL. CDR3 region: CASRTGTGAANEKLFF. In nucleotides, the CDR3 is TGCGCCAGCAGAACCGGGACAGGGGCAGCTAATGAAAAACTGTTTTTT.

The chain links TRBV6-2 or TRBV6-3 to TRBJ2-1; D possibly matches TRBD1 or TRBD2 (5 bases each). V gave up 0 bases and J gave up 4 bases, with 13 bases separating them. From germline, CDR1 is MNHEY and CDR2 SVGEGT. The CDR3 consists of 16 residues. CDR3 nucleotide sequence: TGTGCCAGCAGTTACTCGTCGGGACGGGATTACAATGAGCAGTTCTTC. Translated: CASSYSSGRDYNEQFF.

Written as DNA, the CDR3 is TGTGCCACCAGTGCAGCCCAGACGGATACGCAGTATTTT. Protein product: CATSAAQTDTQYF. V gene TRBV24-1 combines with J gene TRBJ2-3; D unclear. CDR1 is KGHDR, CDR2 SFDVKD, per germline. This CDR3 comprises 13 residues. V was clipped by 5 bases and J by 6 bases, with 11 bases between them.

V gene TRBV5-6 combines with J gene TRBJ2-7, with D possibly matching TRBD2 (6 bases). Looked up from germline, CDR1 is SGHDT and CDR2 is YYEEEE. The CDR3 is 15 amino acids. V was clipped by 1 base and J by 0 bases, with 11 bases between them. CDR3 DNA: TGTGCCAGCAGCTTGACTAGCCTCGACTCCTACGAGCAGTACGTC. Encoded protein: CASSLTSLDSYEQYV.

The table lists this clonotype with a few counts. The chain employs TRBV7-8 and TRBJ1-2; TRBD1 is a possible D gene (6 bases). Looked up from germline, CDR1 is SGHVS and CDR2 is FQNEAQ. The CDR3 loop spans 16 amino acids. V gave up 4 bases and J gave up 6 bases, with 21 bases separating them. The CDR3 region is CASSSALGGAVDGYTF. In DNA, the CDR3 is TGTGCCAGCAGCTCCGCGCTAGGGGGGGCTGTGGATGGCTACACCTTC. Based on the CDR3 plus reference TRBV7-8 and TRBJ1-2, the full variable domain is GAGVSQSPRYKVAKRGQDVALRCDPISGHVSLFWYQQALGQGPEFLTYFQNEAQLDKSGLPSDRFFAERPEGSVSTLKIQRTQQEDSAVYLCASSSALGGAVDGYTFGSGTRLTVV.

This clonotype occurred a few times. The CDR3 DNA sequence: TGTGCCAGCAGTTTAGCGCCGGGAACAGGGGCTCTAAGGGTCTACTACGAGCAGTACGTC. Translated, it gives CASSLAPGTGALRVYYEQYV. The chain carries TRBV12-3 or TRBV12-4 and TRBJ2-7; TRBD1 aligns across 7 bases. The CDR3 is 20 residues long. V was clipped by 0 bases and J by 3 bases; unmatched bases: 20.

This clonotype appeared a few times. The CDR3 protein is CASSRSGPINNEQFF. CDR3 nucleotide sequence: TGTGCCAGCAGCCGAAGCGGGCCCATCAACAATGAGCAGTTCTTC. The chain carries TRBV7-3 and TRBJ2-1; D might be TRBD2 (6 bases). The CDR3 covers 15 residues. The germline V gene has CDR1 SGHTA and CDR2 FQGTGA. Trimming removed 5 bases at V and 5 bases at J, with 16 bases between.

The chain links TRBV7-8 to TRBJ2-5; TRBD2 is a possible D gene (5 bases). Trimming took 3 bases from V and 2 from J, leaving 13 bases between them. The germline gives CDR1 SGHVS, CDR2 FQNEAQ. This CDR3 has 15 amino acids. CDR3 region: CASSLTPGFQETQYF. In DNA form, the CDR3 reads TGTGCCAGCAGCTTGACCCCGGGATTTCAAGAGACCCAGTACTTC.

The gene calls are TRBV6-2 or TRBV6-3 and TRBJ2-7; 8 positions match TRBD1. V shed 5 bases, J shed 7 bases, and the junction held 4 bases outside the gene matches. This CDR3 is built from 12 residues. The germline CDR1 and CDR2 sequences are MNHEY and SVGEGT. The CDR3 here is CASSRGTGEQYV. The CDR3 nucleotides read TGTGCCAGCAGTAGAGGGACAGGAGAGCAGTACGTC.

This clonotype was recorded a few times. The chain has TRBV12-3 or TRBV12-4 and TRBJ2-1; TRBD2 matches at 11 bases. CDR3 length: 17 amino acids. The junction had 13 bases not matched to a gene; V was cut back by 6 bases and J by 6 bases. In DNA form, the CDR3 reads TGTGCCAGCAGCCTTTATAGCGGGAGGGCCGTAGGCAATGAGCAGTTCTTC. It is translated as CASSLYSGRAVGNEQFF.

The chain carries TRBV6-5 and TRBJ2-1; 12 nucleotides agree with TRBD2. Unmatched junction bases numbered 7, after V lost 6 bases and J lost 7 bases. Germline CDR1 reads MNHEY; CDR2 reads SVGAGI. The length of the CDR3 is 15 residues. The CDR3 coding sequence is TGTGCCAGCAGAAAGACTAGCGGGAGTAGGAATGAGCAGTTCTTC. Translation gives CASRKTSGSRNEQFF.

There are a few counts of this clonotype. The chain employs TRBV7-9 and TRBJ2-7; weak D call: TRBD2 (5 bases). Germline V gene lookup returns CDR1 SEHNR and CDR2 FQNEAQ (reference sequence). The CDR3 is 14 residues long. Trimming pared 5 bases from V and 2 bases from J, leaving 13 bases between. DNA for the CDR3: TGTGCCAGCAGCAGCCGGACTTCACCCTACGAGCAGTACGTC. This sequence encodes CASSSRTSPYEQYV.

The chain combines TRBV5-4 with TRBJ1-2; D unclear. Germline loops: CDR1 SGHNT, CDR2 YYREEE (reference sequence). V was clipped by 4 bases and J by 6 bases, with 16 bases between them. CDR3 size: 14 residues. CDR3 loop: CASSDPSSVNGYTF. The CDR3 DNA sequence: TGTGCCAGCAGCGACCCCTCGTCGGTGAATGGCTACACCTTC.

This clonotype came up many times. The rearrangement joins TRBV7-3 to TRBJ2-3, with D tentatively TRBD2 (6 bases). The germline V gene encodes CDR1 SGHTA and CDR2 FQGTGA. The CDR3 consists of 13 residues. The V and J ends lost 5 bases and 4 bases respectively, with 10 bases between them. The CDR3 DNA sequence: TGTGCCAGCAGCCCCAGACTAGCAGATACGCAGTATTTT. This gives the protein CASSPRLADTQYF.

The chain is built from TRBV7-8 and TRBJ2-5; TRBD2 is a possible D gene (5 bases). Looked up from germline, CDR1 is SGHVS and CDR2 is FQNEAQ. CDR3 size: 17 residues. The germline V and J ends were trimmed by 1 base and 7 bases, with 22 bases remaining between them. CDR3 loop: CASSLGYPGRLRRTQYF. The CDR3, as DNA: TGTGCCAGCAGCTTAGGGTATCCGGGGAGACTAAGGAGGACCCAGTACTTC.

This clonotype was counted only a few times. This CDR3 reads CASSLLGGTGGYEQYF. The CDR3 bases are TGTGCCAGCAGCTTACTTGGCGGAACAGGGGGCTACGAGCAGTACTTC. The chain couples TRBV7-9 to TRBJ2-7; 8 bases are a match to TRBD1. Trimming removed 2 bases from V and 3 bases from J; junction bases left unmatched: 9. CDR1 is SEHNR and CDR2 is FQNEAQ in the germline V gene (reference sequence). This CDR3 comprises 16 residues.

The chain couples TRBV18 to TRBJ2-1; unclear D gene. V lost 1 base to trimming and J lost 6 bases, with 10 bases between them. Germline lookup yields CDR1 KGHSH and CDR2 LQKENI. This CDR3 has 14 residues. The CDR3 loop is CASSPLERLNEQFF. CDR3 sequence (DNA): TGTGCCAGCTCACCACTTGAGAGACTCAATGAGCAGTTCTTC.

This clonotype has more than one count but fewer than ten. V gene TRBV12-3 or TRBV12-4 combines with J gene TRBJ2-1, with D perhaps matching TRBD1 or TRBD2 (5 bases each). V was cut by 6 bases and J by 7 bases, with 16 bases left in between. The CDR3 loop spans 14 amino acids. The CDR3 region has the DNA TGTGCCAGCAGACCGGGGACGGATGTAAATGAGCAGTTCTTC. It codes for CASRPGTDVNEQFF.

The rearrangement links TRBV12-3 or TRBV12-4 to TRBJ1-3, with D maybe TRBD1 (6 bases). This CDR3 contains 13 residues. Trimming took off 8 bases at V and 4 bases at J, with 12 bases between the two ends. The CDR3: CASSGAEGNTIYF. The DNA for the CDR3 is TGTGCCAGCTCAGGGGCGGAGGGAAACACCATATATTTT.

This clonotype has more than one count but fewer than ten. The CDR3 nucleotides are TGTGCCAGCAGTTATTACCTTGGGACTAGCGGGAGTAGAAATTACAATGAGCAGTTCTTC. This sequence encodes CASSYYLGTSGSRNYNEQFF. The V and J genes are TRBV6-2 or TRBV6-3 and TRBJ2-1; 14 bases are shared with TRBD2. Trimming took 3 bases from V and 4 from J; bases not matched to a gene: 14. The CDR3 is 20 amino acids. Germline assignment: CDR1 MNHEY and CDR2 SVGEGT.

This clonotype was recorded a few times. This chain connects TRBV7-8 to TRBJ1-5, with a possible D match to TRBD1 (6 bases). The CDR3 is 14 residues long. Trimming cost V 5 bases and J 6 bases, with 14 bases left between them. Per germline, CDR1 SGHVS and CDR2 FQNEAQ. CDR3 protein: CASSEGGGGQPQHF. The CDR3 bases are TGTGCCAGCAGCGAAGGGGGGGGAGGTCAGCCCCAGCATTTT.

The chain has TRBV7-9 and TRBJ2-7, with D uncertain. Deletions cut 8 bases from V and 3 bases from J, with 17 bases between. This CDR3 is built from 14 residues. Germline CDR1 is SEHNR and CDR2 is FQNEAQ (reference sequence). CDR3 bases: TGTGCCAGCGGCCGTAGTAGGATTATCTACGAGCAGTACTTC. Translation: CASGRSRIIYEQYF.